This T cell receptor beta chain was profiled in a study of tissue T cells after allogeneic stem cell transplantation. CDR3 sequences, V/J genes, frequencies and template counts came from survey-depth TCRbeta sequencing. Clones were read by immunoSEQ multiplex PCR, and TCRdb kept only the in-frame ones, dropping some. The sample lists about 21,000 clones; almost 70% were seen once. Whole-study findings and limits: Across patients, clones rarely overlapped, yet motif clusters were shared tissue-specifically. Anatomically similar tissues had similar TCR repertoires within each patient.

Germline CDR1 is NNHDY and CDR2 is SYVADS. The CDR3 has 14 residues. Trimming cost V 6 bases and J 1 base, with 8 bases left between them. This clone has a single count. Its antigen remains unknown. Gene names denote mouse genes. Read sequence stops 1 residue before the CDR3 end, and the germline J gene provides the missing end. V and J are TRBV13-3 and TRBJ1-6, with TRBD1 as a possible D gene (6 bases). TRBJ1-6 is reported as an ORF; its role is uncertain. Sequenced material: blood. The clonotype originates from a female BALB/c mouse in good health. The mouse line has the MHC haplotype H2-d. CDR3 DNA (partial): TGTGCCAGCAAACAGGGATCCTATAATTCGCCCCTCTAC. Translated, it gives CASKQGSYNSPLY. The entire CDR3 protein is CASKQGSYNSPLYF.